These T cell receptor beta chains were read from a single sample in a study of naive and memory T cell subsets. TCRdb fed the UMI-ligation and nested PCR reads into MiXCR, producing one record per CDR3 protein. The sample has roughly 100,000 distinct CDR3 sequences; about 14% are singletons. Sequenced sample: naive CD8+ T cells from blood. All receptors derive from a human donor in good health. The CDR3 runs from the conserved cysteine through the conserved F or W. A D gene is named only where the DNA matches it firmly. The size field is filled for only some rows; it gives once, few, many or a size class.

j_call	v_call	d_call	clone_size	cdr3_aa	cdr3_nt
TRBJ2-1	TRBV13	NA	NA	CASSRTNEQFF	TGTGCCAGCAGCCGGACAAATGAGCAGTTCTTC
TRBJ1-1	TRBV12-3/TRBV12-4	NA	NA	CASSFGGTNTEAFF	TGTGCCAGCAGTTTTGGAGGGACGAACACTGAAGCTTTCTTT
TRBJ2-1	TRBV15	TRBD2	NA	CATSGTSGRWNEQFF	TGTGCCACCAGCGGGACTAGCGGGAGGTGGAATGAGCAGTTCTTC
TRBJ1-1	TRBV5-4	NA	NA	CASSPEAANTEAFF	TGTGCCAGCAGCCCAGAGGCGGCCAACACTGAAGCTTTCTTT
TRBJ2-6	TRBV19	NA	many	CASKGYYSGANVLTF	TGTGCCAGTAAAGGGTACTACTCTGGGGCCAACGTCCTGACTTTC
TRBJ2-1	TRBV4-3	TRBD2	NA	CASSQEASGSYNEQFF	TGCGCCAGCAGCCAAGAAGCCAGCGGGAGTTACAATGAGCAGTTCTTC
TRBJ2-3	TRBV6-5	TRBD2	many	CASNRLAGGQDTQYF	TGTGCCAGCAATAGACTAGCGGGAGGCCAAGATACGCAGTATTTT
TRBJ1-6	TRBV28	NA	few	CASSQQSANSPLHF	TGTGCCAGCAGTCAACAGTCCGCTAATTCACCCCTCCACTTT
TRBJ1-1	TRBV27	NA	many	CASSLTWGTEAFF	TGTGCCAGCAGTTTAACGTGGGGCACTGAAGCTTTCTTT
TRBJ1-2	TRBV9	TRBD1	few	CASSKRGGQDNLYGYTF	TGTGCCAGCAGCAAGCGTGGAGGACAGGACAACCTCTATGGCTACACCTTC
TRBJ1-1	TRBV25-1	TRBD1	NA	CASSRMTGLAFF	TGTGCCAGCAGTAGAATGACAGGGCTAGCTTTCTTT
TRBJ2-4	TRBV12-3/TRBV12-4	TRBD1	many	CASSQTGGRLRREGEGKNIQYF	TGTGCCAGCAGTCAGACAGGGGGCCGGCTAAGAAGGGAGGGGGAGGGCAAAAACATTCAGTACTTC
TRBJ1-1	TRBV4-2	NA	few	CASSQEQWGTEAFF	TGTGCCAGCAGCCAAGAACAGTGGGGCACTGAAGCTTTCTTT
TRBJ2-2	TRBV30	NA	few	CACTLAGELFF	TGTGCCTGTACCTTGGCCGGGGAGCTGTTTTTT
TRBJ2-7	TRBV29-1	TRBD2	NA	CSVEDKSLAGPYEQYF	TGCAGCGTTGAAGACAAGTCGCTAGCGGGACCCTACGAGCAGTACTTC
TRBJ2-3	TRBV12-3/TRBV12-4	NA	few	CASSPRLADTQYF	TGTGCCAGCAGTCCGCGCCTTGCAGATACGCAGTATTTT
TRBJ1-5	TRBV2	NA	NA	CASSEVRASNQPQHF	TGTGCCAGCAGTGAGGTCAGGGCGAGCAATCAGCCCCAGCATTTT
TRBJ2-7	TRBV10-3	TRBD1	many	CASGQGGTYEQYF	TGTGCCAGCGGACAGGGCGGGACCTACGAGCAGTACTTC
TRBJ2-5	TRBV4-2	NA	NA	CASSQEGPGSDQYF	TGTGCCAGCAGCCAAGAGGGACCGGGGTCAGACCAGTACTTC
TRBJ2-7	TRBV12-3/TRBV12-4	NA	many	CASSFRGRPYEQYF	TGTGCCAGCAGTTTTCGGGGGAGACCTTACGAGCAGTACTTC